This T cell receptor (beta chain) appears in the sequencing data of a study of human T cells and chemical hapten exposure. Time point: patch test 1, 2 weeks after DPC sensitization. Stated treatment: therapeutic diphenylcyclopropenone sensitization with weekly scalp DPC. Alopecia patients, 18 to 70 years old and DPC-suitable, served as donors. Extraction yielded total RNA from whole blood (unfractionated). The CDR3 is made up of 12 amino acids. Between the trimmed V and J ends, which lost 3 bases and 6 bases, there was a span of 8 bases. Germline V lookup: CDR1 MDHEN, CDR2 SYDVKM. TCRdb processed the RACE reads anew with MiXCR; each CDR3 protein has one entry. This sample has some 110,000 distinct CDR3 sequences, with 9% to 14% found just once. The table lists this clonotype with a few counts.

The chain is built from TRBV28 and TRBJ1-2; D is perhaps TRBD1 (5 bases). The source was whole blood, collected in connection with sensitization to the hapten diphenylcyclopropenone (DPC). This clonotype originated in a woman between 45 and 60 years old with alopecia areata. Some clones in this sample may be carry-over from other donors' samples. The DNA for the CDR3 is TGTGCCAGCAGTTTTTCAGGGAATGGCTACACCTTC. This encodes CASSFSGNGYTF.